This T cell receptor (beta chain) was identified in a study of identical twins. General study points: Insertions were fewer in abundant cord blood beta clonotypes, whereas memory repertoires showed none of this pattern. Zero-insertion analyses could be partly confounded by invariant MAIT and iNKT cells. In beta out-of-frame sequences, the excess sharing between twins was weaker.

A template switching step contributed a universal primer site, while unique molecular identifiers were present in the cDNA. Via MiXCR, TCRdb re-called the 5' RACE reads, giving one row per CDR3 protein. The sample records around 500,000 distinct CDR3 sequences, approximately 15% being singletons. As to this clonotype: Antigen unknown.

These same data were also listed under a study on yellow fever vaccine responses in identical twins.

Sequencing was performed on CD4+ T cells sorted from blood. The sequence was obtained from a woman under 30 in good health.

The CDR3 is CASRLTQGAGWPQHF. In DNA, the CDR3 is TGTGCCAGCAGGTTGACACAGGGGGCTGGATGGCCCCAGCATTTT. The chain links TRBV27 to TRBJ1-5; 9 bases match TRBD1. The CDR3 is 15 residues long. V gave up 6 bases and J gave up 9 bases; unmatched junction bases: 12. In germline, CDR1 is MNHEY, CDR2 SMNVEV (reference sequence).